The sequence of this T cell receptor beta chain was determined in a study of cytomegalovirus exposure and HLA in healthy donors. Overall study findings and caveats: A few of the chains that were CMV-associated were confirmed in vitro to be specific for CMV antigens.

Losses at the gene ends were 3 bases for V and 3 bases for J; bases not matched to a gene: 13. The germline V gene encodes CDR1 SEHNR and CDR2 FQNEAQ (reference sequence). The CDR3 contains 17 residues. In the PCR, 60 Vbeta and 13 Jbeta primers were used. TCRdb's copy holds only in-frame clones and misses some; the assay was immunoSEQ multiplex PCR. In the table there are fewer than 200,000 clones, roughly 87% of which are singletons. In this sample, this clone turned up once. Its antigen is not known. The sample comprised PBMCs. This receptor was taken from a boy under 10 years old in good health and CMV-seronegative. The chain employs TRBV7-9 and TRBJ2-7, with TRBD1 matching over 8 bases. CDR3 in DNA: TGTGCCAGCAGCTTCCCAGGGACAGGCGGTCCGGGCTACGAGCAGTACTTC. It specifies CASSFPGTGGPGYEQYF. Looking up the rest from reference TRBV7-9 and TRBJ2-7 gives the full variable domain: DTGVSQNPRHKITKRGQNVTFRCDPISEHNRLYWYRQTLGQGPEFLTYFQNEAQLEKSRLLSDRFSAERPKGSFSTLEIQRTEQGDSAMYLCASSFPGTGGPGYEQYFGPGTRLTVT.